A selection of T cell receptor beta chains follows, all from one sample in a study of T cell responses to AZD1222 COVID-19 vaccine. Profiled with immunoSEQ multiplex PCR; TCRdb holds only in-frame clones, not every one. The sample comprises roughly 86,000 clones, more than 80% of which are singletons, and roughly 29% rests with the top ten. The specimen comprised peripheral blood, sampled on day 0 of AZD1222 vaccination. The receptors derive from an adult in good health. CDR3s include the opening cysteine and the closing phenylalanine or tryptophan. Each record gives: V gene, clone size, D gene, J gene, CDR3 DNA, CDR3 protein. A D gene is named only where the DNA matches it firmly. The listing skips clone size in some rows; elsewhere it reads once, few, many or a size class.

TRBV4-1	.	TRBD1	TRBJ2-1	TGCGCCAGCAGTACCGGGACAGTCTCCTACAATGAGCAGTTCTTC	CASSTGTVSYNEQFF
TRBV27	.	TRBD1	TRBJ1-5	TGTGCCAGCAGTTTTGACAGGGACGAGCCCCAGCATTTT	CASSFDRDEPQHF
TRBV28	.	.	TRBJ2-7	TGTGCCAGCAGTTATCTTAGCCTTCGACAGGACTCCTACGAGCAGTACTTC	CASSYLSLRQDSYEQYF
TRBV28	once	TRBD1	TRBJ2-1	TGTGCCAGCATCACTCACGACAGGGTGGTCAATGAGCAGTTCTTC	CASITHDRVVNEQFF
TRBV6-5	once	TRBD1	TRBJ1-2	TGTGCCCTAGGGACAGGGGGCTATGGCTACACCTTC	CALGTGGYGYTF
TRBV4-2	.	.	TRBJ1-1	TGTGCCAGCAGCCAAGGCGCAGGGGTGAACACTGAAGCTTTCTTT	CASSQGAGVNTEAFF
TRBV11-2	.	.	TRBJ2-7	TGTGCCAGCAGCGCCATCTCCTACGAGCAGTACTTC	CASSAISYEQYF
TRBV6-2/TRBV6-3	few	.	TRBJ1-1	TGTGCCAGCAGTTATACAGGGCGGACTGAAGCTTTCTTT	CASSYTGRTEAFF
TRBV4-3	.	.	TRBJ1-1	TGCGCCAGCAGCCAACACAGGGAGAACACTGAAGCTTTCTTT	CASSQHRENTEAFF
TRBV6-5	.	TRBD2	TRBJ2-1	TGTGCCAGCAGTTACGGGCGAGCGGGGACCTCAGGGGAGCAGTTCTTC	CASSYGRAGTSGEQFF
TRBV2	few	TRBD2	TRBJ2-7	TGTGCCAGCAGTGAGTGGGGGCCGGGACTAGCGGGAGTAGGTGAGCAGTACTTC	CASSEWGPGLAGVGEQYF
TRBV4-3	.	.	TRBJ2-1	TGCGCCAGCAGCCGAGGATTTAACAATGAGCAGTTCTTC	CASSRGFNNEQFF
TRBV28	.	.	TRBJ2-5	TGTGCCAGCAGTGGACAGTTCCAAGAGACCCAGTACTTC	CASSGQFQETQYF
TRBV5-4	.	.	TRBJ2-1	TGTGCCAGCAGCTTATTGCCCGACAATGAGCAGTTCTTC	CASSLLPDNEQFF